Below, one TCR beta chain is given with its context. It lacks a known antigen. Per-base quality was not reported, and no clone a single base away is much larger than it. The data belong to a study of human T cells and chemical hapten exposure (dated by TCRdb to 2020 to 2022). For the study in its entirety: Libraries were pooled for sequencing, and per-sample TCR yields varied mainly because of small differences in library volumes within the pool. This study followed changes in the peripheral blood TCR repertoire in vivo during primary and secondary sensitization of alopecia patients to the hapten diphenylcyclopropenone (DPC). From each blood RNA sample, both TCR alpha and TCR beta chains were sequenced.

CDR3 length: 17 amino acids, cysteine to phenylalanine. The DNA shown is the 51-base CDR3, in frame from base 1. V loses 6 bases of germline sequence and J loses 2 bases, and the interval between the two ends is 20 bases. The CDR1 and CDR2 encoded by the germline V gene are MNHEY and SVGEGT. The intended sense of this specimen's time point label: healthy volunteer bleed at 6 weeks. Unfractionated whole blood was collected in Tempus Blood RNA tubes, and total RNA was extracted from that blood. As TCR sequencing controls, roughly five healthy volunteers were used, with blood taken at day 0, 2 weeks and 6 weeks. The library was obtained by RACE. The reads were generated on a NextSeq 500. During library preparation, unique molecular identifiers were attached to individual cDNA molecules so that TCRs could be counted in a quantitative, reproducible way. The study's processing was this. The median number of TCRs per sample was roughly 100,000, ranging from roughly 20,000 to 700,000. V, J and CDR3 annotation of the TCR reads was carried out using the Decombinator software suite. Every sample was subsampled to the same number of TCRs (28,000) for the PS versus PT1 abundance plots. Expanded TCRs were defined as absent before sensitization and observed at least eight times at the 2-week time point. Using fastp trimming at Q25 and MiXCR clonotype assembly, TCRdb reanalyzed the public sequencing data and kept in-frame beta chains. One record per CDR3 amino acid sequence lists the most common genes and DNA. The V and J calls were determined by TCRdb, not by the authors. For this sample the table gives over 35,000 distinct CDR3 sequences, of which 3% to 4.5% were detected only once. The ten largest clones add up to around 5% of the sample.

Beyond this particular receptor, the publication reports: The number of TCRs above 1 in 1000 frequency did not change with DPC sensitization; there was no evidence of global repertoire structure alterations. After repeated subsampling, the strength of the expansion versus patch-test correlation and the threshold at which it became significant changed.

The receptor chain draws on TRBV6-2 or TRBV6-3 and TRBJ1-5, with TRBD1 perhaps the D gene, on 6 matching bases. The sequencing sample was made of whole blood. This clonotype originated in a human donor in good health. Some clones in this sample may be carry-over from other donors' samples. For the CDR3, the sequence is CASRGSGVNRGNQPQHF. The sequenced DNA is TGTGCCAGCAGGGGATCAGGGGTTAACAGGGGCAATCAGCCCCAGCATTTT.